The 4 T cell receptor beta chains below all came from one sample that was sequenced in a study of human T cells and chemical hapten exposure. TCRdb used MiXCR to reprocess the RACE reads, holding one entry per CDR3 protein. The data contain 62,000 or so distinct CDR3 sequences, 9.5% to 11% of them singletons. The time point: patch test 3, about 24 weeks after DPC sensitization. Documented treatment: therapeutic diphenylcyclopropenone sensitization with weekly scalp DPC. The sample in question was whole blood, obtained in connection with sensitization to the hapten diphenylcyclopropenone (DPC). The receptors were sampled from a woman in her twenties or thirties with alopecia areata. Some clones in this sample may be carry-over from other donors' samples.

The chain is built from TRBV20-1 and TRBJ1-1, with 9 positions matching TRBD1. V trimming: 3 bases; J trimming: 5 bases; junction bases outside the gene matches: 7. This CDR3 contains 14 residues. CDR1 is DFQATT and CDR2 is SNEGSKA in the germline V gene (reference sequence). In DNA, the CDR3 is TGCAGTGCTAGGACAACAGGGGGCAGGACTGAAGCTTTCTTT. Its protein product is CSARTTGGRTEAFF.

Only a few counts were recorded for this clonotype. The chain employs TRBV7-2 and TRBJ2-5; D gene ambiguous. This CDR3 is built from 13 residues. V gave up 2 bases and J gave up 5 bases, with 9 bases separating them. CDR1 and CDR2 (germline): SGHTA, FQGNSA. The CDR3 here is CASSLSYEETQYF. The CDR3 nucleotides are TGTGCCAGCAGCTTAAGCTACGAGGAGACCCAGTACTTC.

This clonotype has just a few counts. This rearrangement joins TRBV4-2 to TRBJ2-3; D not resolved. CDR1 and CDR2 (germline): LGHNA, YNFKEQ. This CDR3 spans 13 amino acids. V gave up 5 bases and J gave up 0 bases, with 6 bases separating them. The CDR3 DNA reads as TGTGCCAGCAGCACTACGAGCACAGATACGCAGTATTTT. Translating gives CASSTTSTDTQYF.

This clonotype was recorded at least ten times. V is TRBV20-1 and J is TRBJ2-6, with a weak D call TRBD1 (6 bases). Germline V gene lookup returns CDR1 DFQATT and CDR2 SNEGSKA (reference sequence). This CDR3 is built from 18 residues. V lost 0 bases to trimming and J lost 0 bases, with 15 bases between them. The CDR3 region is CSARDFGQGTSGANVLTF. CDR3 coding DNA: TGCAGTGCTAGAGATTTCGGGCAGGGGACCTCTGGGGCCAACGTCCTGACTTTC.